The clone carrying this T cell receptor (beta chain) was picked up a small number of times. The antigen is unknown. CDR1 MNHEY and CDR2 SVGEGT come from the germline V gene. The V end lost 2 bases, the J end lost 4 bases, and 12 bases lay between the germline ends. The CDR3 contains 15 residues. The entry originates in a study of response to subunit inactivated influenza vaccine. Broader study findings: Authors suggested each seasonal flu vaccination may recruit only limited numbers of new T cells.

TCRdb used MiXCR to reprocess the RT-PCR reads, holding one entry per CDR3 protein. The data contain roughly 650,000 distinct CDR3 sequences, around 16% of them singletons. The rearrangement links TRBV6-2 or TRBV6-3 to TRBJ1-5, with TRBD1 as a possible D gene (5 bases). Sequences were derived from PBMCs from blood, sampled 11 to 12 days after vaccination. This clonotype was obtained from a man aged 50 to 60 who received an inactivated influenza vaccine. The CDR3 bases are TGTGCCAGCAGTTACCATTCCGGGGGTAATCAGCCCCAGCATTTT. This encodes CASSYHSGGNQPQHF.